This entry concerns a single T cell receptor (beta chain). The entry originates in a study of shared clonotypes between healthy human individuals. CD45RO negativity and positive selection for CCR7 defined naive CD8 cells, a population that excluded terminally differentiated effector memory CD45RA+ cells. Clones were read by immunoSEQ multiplex PCR, and TCRdb kept only the in-frame ones, dropping some. The data hold roughly 2,000,000 clones, with roughly 94% observed a single time. Germline loops: CDR1 SGHKS, CDR2 YYEKEE (reference sequence). V shed 0 bases, J shed 0 bases, and the junction held 2 bases outside the gene matches. The CDR3 runs to 15 residues.

This clonotype originated in a man between 18 and 29 years old in good health. This chain connects TRBV5-5 to TRBJ2-7; 8 bases are shared with TRBD2. The source material was naive CD8+ T cells sorted from blood. CDR3: CASSLDGGDSYEQYF. CDR3 nucleotides: TGTGCCAGCAGCTTGGACGGGGGGGACTCCTACGAGCAGTACTTC.